This passage covers 27 T cell receptor beta chains from one sample sequenced in a study of shared clonotypes between healthy human individuals (dated by TCRdb to the early 2020s). Library creation used the immunoSEQ multiplex PCR assay. TCRdb took over this immuneACCESS table, retaining in-frame rearrangements with V and J assigned. Such tables are incomplete; in checked studies, under half of the missing clones stem from an unresolved V gene, and the remainder is unexplained. The sample has hundreds of thousands of clones on record, around four fifths of them singletons. Clones ranked in the top ten supply roughly 1.9% of the sample. The specimen sequenced was memory CD4+ T cells sorted from blood. The cell subset or site label, read with the paper, signifies: CD45RA-negative fraction. These receptors came from a woman under 40 in good health.

This chain uses TRBV27 with TRBJ2-5, with 9 bases that match TRBD1. The better agreement between TRBJ2-7 and the DNA end casts doubt on the J call. The germline CDR1 and CDR2 sequences are MNHEY and SMNVEV (reference sequence). The CDR3 loop spans 13 amino acids. The CDR3: CASSQGTGYEQYF. Written as DNA, the CDR3 is TGTGCCAGCAGTCAAGGGACAGGGTACGAGCAGTACTTC.

The CDR3 coding sequence is TGTGCCACCGCATCCAGATCCCTAACGGGAATCTACGAGCAGTACTTC. It yields the protein CATASRSLTGIYEQYF. The chain joins TRBV15 to TRBJ2-7; tentative D call: TRBD2 (5 bases). CDR3 length: 16 amino acids. Germline values: CDR1 LNHNV, CDR2 YYDKDF (reference sequence). Trimming shortened V by 8 bases and J by 3 bases, and 23 bases separated the two germline ends.

As to this clone: Other DNA variants within this sample encode the same CDR3. The J gene is TRBJ2-1, the V gene TRBV5-1; TRBD2 matches 10 bases. CDR3 length: 14 amino acids. Germline-derived CDR1 and CDR2 are SGHRS and YFSETQ. The junction had 1 base not matched to a gene; V was cut back by 4 bases and J by 3 bases. The DNA of the CDR3 is TGCGCCAGCAGCCTAGCGGGAGACTACAATGAGCAGTTCTTC. It is translated as CASSLAGDYNEQFF.

CDR3 amino acids: CASSFFPPTSSYEQYF. The CDR3 DNA reads as TGTGCCAGCAGCTTTTTCCCCCCGACTAGCAGCTACGAGCAGTACTTC. V is TRBV7-2 and J is TRBJ2-7; TRBD2 aligns across 7 bases. Germline V gene sequence: CDR1 SGHTA, CDR2 FQGNSA. The trim removed 3 bases at V and 3 bases at J, leaving 11 bases unmatched. This CDR3 comprises 16 residues.

The chain links TRBV7-8 to TRBJ2-1, with D possibly TRBD2 on 6 matching bases. With 3 bases removed from V and 7 bases from J, the gap between germline ends came to 13 bases. There are 14 residues in the CDR3. Per germline, CDR1 SGHVS and CDR2 FQNEAQ. CDR3 loop: CASSLVGAGNEQFF. For the CDR3, the DNA is TGTGCCAGCAGCTTGGTCGGGGCGGGGAATGAGCAGTTCTTC.

The chain uses TRBV28 and TRBJ2-7, with 8 nucleotides matching TRBD2. The CDR3 length is 15 residues. Unmatched junction bases numbered 14, after V lost 8 bases and J lost 5 bases. Germline CDR1 MDHEN, CDR2 SYDVKM. The CDR3 DNA reads as TGTGCCAGCCCCCCAGCGGGAGAAACGGTGGACGAGCAGTACTTC. Protein: CASPPAGETVDEQYF. Filled out from reference TRBV28 and TRBJ2-7, the complete variable domain reads DVKVTQSSRYLVKRTGEKVFLECVQDMDHENMFWYRQDPGLGLRLIYFSYDVKMKEKGDIPEGYSVSREKKERFSLILESASTNQTSMYLCASPPAGETVDEQYFGPGTRLTVT.

This sequence joins TRBV2 and TRBJ2-3, with 8 bases that match TRBD1. The CDR3 has 15 amino acids. Germline V gives CDR1 SNHLY, CDR2 FYNNEI. V gave up 7 bases and J gave up 3 bases; unmatched junction bases: 9. DNA of the CDR3: TGTGCCAGCACTAAGAGGACAGGGAGAACAGATACGCAGTATTTT. Translation: CASTKRTGRTDTQYF.

The chain is built from TRBV6-1 and TRBJ1-2; D ambiguous. V was cut by 3 bases and J by 0 bases, with 8 bases left in between. The CDR3 is made up of 14 amino acids. The V gene's germline CDR1 is MNHNS and CDR2 SASEGT. In DNA, the CDR3 is TGTGCCAGCAGTGACGGTTCAGCTAACTATGGCTACACCTTC. It is translated as CASSDGSANYGYTF.

The chain uses TRBV11-2 and TRBJ2-5; 7 bases line up with TRBD1. After removal of 0 bases from V and 7 bases from J, the junction contained 5 bases not matched to a gene. This CDR3 is built from 14 residues. CDR1 and CDR2 (germline): SGHAT, FQNNGV. The CDR3 protein is CASSLDRDRVTQYF. As DNA, the CDR3 is TGTGCCAGCAGCTTAGATCGGGACAGAGTGACCCAGTACTTC. The full variable domain, in which reference TRBV11-2 and TRBJ2-5 provide the parts outside the CDR3, is EAGVAQSPRYKIIEKRQSVAFWCNPISGHATLYWYQQILGQGPKLLIQFQNNGVVDDSQLPKDRFSAERLKGVDSTLKIQPAKLEDSAVYLCASSLDRDRVTQYFGPGTRLLVL.

The rearrangement uses TRBV7-9 and TRBJ2-2; perhaps TRBD1 as D (6 bases). V dropped 1 base and J dropped 7 bases, with 13 bases sitting between them. The CDR3 contains 15 residues. The V gene's germline CDR1 is SEHNR and CDR2 FQNEAQ (reference sequence). The CDR3 loop is CASSLGSGDIGELFF. CDR3 in DNA: TGTGCCAGCAGCTTAGGTTCAGGGGATATCGGGGAGCTGTTTTTT.

The rearrangement links TRBV28 to TRBJ1-2, with D uncertain. The germline V and J ends were trimmed by 5 bases and 7 bases, with 17 bases remaining between them. Germline assignment: CDR1 MDHEN and CDR2 SYDVKM. CDR3 length: 14 residues. DNA of the CDR3: TGTGCCAGCAGTAACGGTGACACGCCTTTTGGCTACACCTTC. Its translation: CASSNGDTPFGYTF.

The CDR3 DNA sequence: TGTGCCAGCAGCTTAGAAGTGTGGGGACCCGAGCAGTACTTC. Amino acid sequence: CASSLEVWGPEQYF. The chain has TRBV11-2 and TRBJ2-7; D may correspond to TRBD1 or TRBD2 (5 bases each). The CDR3 contains 14 residues. V lost 0 bases and J 6 bases, leaving 12 bases between the germline ends. Germline V gives CDR1 SGHAT, CDR2 FQNNGV. The full variable domain, its missing parts supplied by reference TRBV11-2 and TRBJ2-7, is EAGVAQSPRYKIIEKRQSVAFWCNPISGHATLYWYQQILGQGPKLLIQFQNNGVVDDSQLPKDRFSAERLKGVDSTLKIQPAKLEDSAVYLCASSLEVWGPEQYFGPGTRLTVT.

The chain combines TRBV6-5 with TRBJ2-7; the match to TRBD2 covers 11 bases. Germline CDR1 and CDR2: MNHEY and SVGAGI. The CDR3 totals 15 residues. Trimming cost V 4 bases and J 2 bases; bases outside gene matches: 4. The CDR3 DNA is TGTGCCAGCAGTTCACTAGCGGGAGCGGCCTACGAGCAGTACTTC. Protein: CASSSLAGAAYEQYF.

The sample holds one count of this clone. The rearrangement joins TRBV29-1 to TRBJ1-4, with 7 bases identical to TRBD1. The CDR3 length is 13 residues. In germline, CDR1 is SQVTM, CDR2 ANQGSEA. V was pared by 7 bases and J by 10 bases, with 12 bases of the junction left unmatched. Written as DNA, the CDR3 is TGCAGCGCTTACATAGGGGGCGCGGGAAAACTGTTTTTT. This codes for CSAYIGGAGKLFF. Combining the CDR3 with reference TRBV29-1 and TRBJ1-4 gives the whole variable domain SAVISQKPSRDICQRGTSLTIQCQVDSQVTMMFWYRQQPGQSLTLIATANQGSEATYESGFVIDKFPISRPNLTFSTLTVSNMSPEDSSIYLCSAYIGGAGKLFFGSGTQLSVL.

This clone was detected once. The same CDR3 also results from other DNA sequences found in this sample. This sequence joins TRBV29-1 and TRBJ2-5; perhaps TRBD2 as D (5 bases). Between the trimmed V and J ends, which lost 2 bases and 1 base, there was a span of 8 bases. This CDR3 region has 13 residues. CDR1 is SQVTM and CDR2 is ANQGSEA in the germline V gene. As DNA, the CDR3 is TGCAGCGTTGAATTGGGGAGCCAAGAGACCCAGTACTTC. Translated: CSVELGSQETQYF.

The chain is built from TRBV6-1 and TRBJ1-2, with 7 positions matching TRBD1. The CDR3 extends over 14 amino acids. The germline gives CDR1 MNHNS, CDR2 SASEGT. V was clipped by 6 bases and J by 2 bases; unmatched bases: 6. For the CDR3, the DNA is TGTGCCAGCAGGCAGACAGGGCTAAACTATGGCTACACCTTC. Translating it yields CASRQTGLNYGYTF.

This chain joins TRBV27 and TRBJ1-4; 7 positions agree with TRBD1. CDR3 size: 13 residues. Trimming took 6 bases from V and 6 from J; bases not matched to a gene: 4. In germline, CDR1 is MNHEY, CDR2 SMNVEV (reference sequence). This chain's CDR3 is CASRGTEHEKLFF. CDR3 DNA sequence: TGTGCCAGCAGAGGGACAGAGCATGAAAAACTGTTTTTT.

Points on this clone: Other DNA variants within this sample encode the same CDR3. V is TRBV28 and J is TRBJ2-3, with D tentatively TRBD2 (6 bases). This CDR3 has 16 amino acids. Trimming took off 4 bases at V and 3 bases at J, with 17 bases between the two ends. Germline V gene lookup returns CDR1 MDHEN and CDR2 SYDVKM. DNA for the CDR3: TGTGCCAGCAGTTCGGTCGGCGGGATCCCTACAGATACGCAGTATTTT. Its protein is CASSSVGGIPTDTQYF.

This clone has only one observation. The chain is built from TRBV28 and TRBJ2-3; TRBD2 agrees at 8 bases. From germline, CDR1 is MDHEN and CDR2 SYDVKM. The CDR3 runs 14 residues. The V segment lost 2 bases and the J segment 8 bases; nucleotides outside the gene matches: 6. CDR3 sequence (DNA): TGTGCCAGCAGTTTAGAACGGGAGGGGAGTACGCAGTATTTT. Translated, it gives CASSLEREGSTQYF.

A few counts support this clone. The CDR3 sequence is CASAGDNSYEQYF. The CDR3 bases are TGTGCCAGCGCAGGGGACAACTCCTACGAGCAGTACTTC. V and J are TRBV2 and TRBJ2-5, with D possibly TRBD1 on 6 matching bases. The end of the DNA aligns better with TRBJ2-7, so the J call may be wrong. This CDR3 region has 13 residues. Germline-derived CDR1 and CDR2 are SNHLY and FYNNEI.

The V call is TRBV7-3, the J call TRBJ2-2; TRBD1 matches 11 bases. V lost 0 bases and J lost 6; bases outside the gene matches: 0. Germline loops: CDR1 SGHTA, CDR2 FQGTGA. The CDR3 is 15 amino acids. The CDR3, as DNA: TGTGCCAGCAGCTTAACGGGACAGGGGGCCGGGGAGCTGTTTTTT. This gives the protein CASSLTGQGAGELFF.

This clone was recorded once. The CDR3 bases are TGTGCCAGCAGTTCCCCAGGGATGGGGCAGCCCCAGCATTTT. Its translation: CASSSPGMGQPQHF. The V call is TRBV28, the J call TRBJ1-5; tentative D call: TRBD1 (5 bases). Germline V CDR1 and CDR2: MDHEN, SYDVKM. The CDR3 covers 14 residues. The germline V and J ends were trimmed by 4 bases and 7 bases, with 14 bases remaining between them.

This chain links TRBV6-1 with TRBJ1-1; D remains unclear. Per germline, CDR1 MNHNS and CDR2 SASEGT. The CDR3 is 14 amino acids. The germline V and J ends were trimmed by 2 bases and 3 bases, with 10 bases remaining between them. CDR3 sequence reads: CASSEYGQDTEAFF. DNA of the CDR3: TGTGCCAGCAGTGAATATGGGCAGGACACTGAAGCTTTCTTT.

The rearrangement uses TRBV6-5 and TRBJ2-1, with 12 bases fitting TRBD2. The ends lost 4 bases at V and 7 bases at J; junction bases unmatched: 8. Germline CDR1 is MNHEY and CDR2 is SVGAGI. The CDR3 contains 16 residues. CDR3 in amino acids: CASSFLLAGGPNEQFF. CDR3 DNA sequence: TGTGCCAGCAGTTTTCTACTAGCGGGAGGCCCAAATGAGCAGTTCTTC.

The chain carries TRBV7-9 and TRBJ1-1, with 8 nucleotides matching TRBD1. The V gene end was trimmed by 0 bases and the J gene end by 3 bases; junction bases not matched to a gene: 6. Germline V CDR1 and CDR2: SEHNR, FQNEAQ (reference sequence). The CDR3 contains 16 residues. CDR3 sequence reads: CASSLAPGGRDTEAFF. CDR3 bases: TGTGCCAGCAGCTTAGCCCCAGGGGGCCGGGACACTGAAGCTTTCTTT.

A single count supports this clone. At one end, the junction sequence differs from germline, possibly due to a read error. The chain links TRBV6-5 to TRBJ2-7, with 10 bases matching TRBD1. The germline V gene has CDR1 MNHEY and CDR2 SVGAGI. CDR3 size: 15 residues. Here the CDR3 DNA reads TGTGCCAGCAGTCACTCGGGGACAGGGGACTACGAGCAGTACTTC. This sequence encodes CASSHSGTGDYEQYF.

The chain recombines TRBV5-1 with TRBJ2-1, with D uncertain. There are 14 residues in the CDR3. CDR1 and CDR2 from the germline V gene are SGHRS and YFSETQ. V dropped 3 bases and J dropped 8 bases, with 15 bases sitting between them. CDR3 in amino acids: CASSSKDPADEQFF. DNA of the CDR3: TGCGCCAGCAGCTCCAAGGACCCCGCGGATGAGCAGTTCTTC.